This TCR beta chain was identified during a study of beta chain features in type 1 diabetes. Looking at the study overall: Comparable age, gender and cell yields were observed in patients relative to healthy donors.

TCRB transcripts that were expressed got sequenced, as all of the isolated RNA had been reverse transcribed. The method was immunoSEQ multiplex PCR; TCRdb's version includes in-frame clones alone and lacks a portion of them. The data hold around 41,000 clones, with 65% to 80% observed a single time. Germline loops: CDR1 MNHNY, CDR2 SVGAGI (reference sequence). V was clipped by 7 bases and J by 7 bases, with 16 bases between them. The CDR3 extends over 13 amino acids. This clone was seen just once. The antigen remains unidentified. Study-wide results and limits: A potential PCR bias toward shorter templates would be equal in patient and control samples. Compared to healthy donors, patients appeared to have naive, central memory and Treg TCRB repertoires that were more alike. The study found moderately but significantly shorter TCRB CDR3s in all four CD4+ subsets of Type 1 diabetes patients. VDJ junctions sequenced from type 1 diabetes patients showed fewer insertions and more deletions.

The rearrangement links TRBV6-6 to TRBJ1-2; no reliable D call. The source of this sequence is a man aged 25-40 years with type 1 diabetes. Some clones in this sample may be carry-over from other donors' samples. Sequenced: Tregs from blood. The CDR3 nucleotides read TGTGCCAGCACCTTACCCGGGGAGGGTGGCTACACCTTC. Translation: CASTLPGEGGYTF.